What follows are 17 T cell receptor beta chains derived from one specimen sequenced in a study of patients and donors after allogeneic stem cell transplantation. Each CDR3 protein gets one entry after TCRdb re-called the RT-PCR reads with MiXCR. The data show about a million distinct CDR3 sequences, with approximately 19% seen just once and about 6% held by the top ten. The sample comprised blood, either unsorted or a sorted T cell fraction (not recorded which). These TCRs come from a human donor who was either an allogeneic HSCT recipient or a stem cell or donor lymphocyte infusion donor (not recorded which). It is not recorded whose cells these are; they may come from a transplant donor.

This clonotype was counted many times. J is TRBJ1-1 and V is TRBV29-1; 8 nucleotides line up with TRBD1. Germline values: CDR1 SQVTM, CDR2 ANQGSEA. This CDR3 spans 14 amino acids. Unmatched junction bases numbered 13, after V lost 8 bases and J lost 5 bases. In DNA form, the CDR3 reads TGCAGCCCAACCCAGGACAGGGTTTATACTGAAGCTTTCTTT. It encodes CSPTQDRVYTEAFF.

This clonotype was counted at least ten times. The chain uses TRBV12-3 or TRBV12-4 and TRBJ2-5; D perhaps matches TRBD1 (6 bases). This CDR3 spans 15 amino acids. The V end lost 1 base, the J end lost 1 base, and 10 bases lay between the germline ends. CDR3 region: CASSLDGTIQETQYF. Written as DNA, the CDR3 is TGTGCCAGCAGTTTAGACGGGACAATCCAAGAGACCCAGTACTTC.

This chain joins TRBV27 and TRBJ2-7; a possible D gene is TRBD2 (6 bases). The V end was cut by 5 bases, the J end by 5 bases, with 13 bases between. The CDR3 extends over 13 amino acids. Germline V gene data show CDR1 as MNHEY and CDR2 as SMNVEV (reference sequence). In nucleotides, the CDR3 is TGTGCCAGCAGTACCCTGGGGAGGAACGAGCAGTACTTC. Translating it yields CASSTLGRNEQYF.

The CDR3 sequence is CASRAGQVGNEKLFF. The DNA for the CDR3 is TGTGCCAGCAGGGCTGGACAGGTCGGGAATGAAAAACTGTTTTTT. This rearrangement joins TRBV2 to TRBJ1-4; 7 positions agree with TRBD1. CDR1 SNHLY and CDR2 FYNNEI come from the germline V gene. The V and J ends lost 6 bases and 5 bases, in that order; junction bases with no gene match: 9. The CDR3 consists of 15 residues. Supplemented by reference TRBV2 and TRBJ1-4, the full variable domain reads EPEVTQTPSHQVTQMGQEVILRCVPISNHLYFYWYRQILGQKVEFLVSFYNNEISEKSEIFDDQFSVERPDGSNFTLKIRSTKLEDSAMYFCASRAGQVGNEKLFFGSGTQLSVL.

This clonotype has a handful of counts. This chain uses TRBV12-3 or TRBV12-4 with TRBJ1-2, with D uncertain. The CDR3 covers 13 residues. V was cut by 4 bases and J by 7 bases, with 13 bases left in between. The CDR3 loop reads CASSSRPGGGYTF. The CDR3 nucleotides are TGTGCCAGCAGTTCCAGGCCTGGAGGTGGCTACACCTTC.

The V call is TRBV5-6, the J call TRBJ1-5; unclear D gene. Germline-derived CDR1 and CDR2 are SGHDT and YYEEEE. This CDR3 region has 14 residues. Trimming stripped 2 bases from V and 3 bases from J, with 9 bases between. The chain's CDR3 is CASSFGRANQPQHF. The CDR3 coding sequence is TGTGCCAGCAGCTTTGGGCGGGCCAATCAGCCCCAGCATTTT.

A few counts support this clonotype. The chain has TRBV29-1 and TRBJ2-7; maybe TRBD2 (6 bases). V lost 6 bases to trimming and J lost 6 bases, with 24 bases between them. Looked up from germline, CDR1 is SQVTM and CDR2 is ANQGSEA. CDR3 length: 15 residues. The CDR3, as DNA: TGCAGCGTAGAAAAGGTAGTGCGGGGAGTCGGCGAGCAGTACTTC. It encodes CSVEKVVRGVGEQYF.

This clonotype came up many times. For the CDR3, the DNA is TGTGCCAGCAGTACGCGGGACAGGGGGCTATCGGATGGCTACACCTTC. This codes for CASSTRDRGLSDGYTF. This chain connects TRBV6-2 or TRBV6-3 to TRBJ1-2; 12 nucleotides align to TRBD1. The length of the CDR3 is 16 residues. Unmatched junction bases numbered 10, after V lost 5 bases and J lost 6 bases. Germline CDR1 and CDR2: MNHEY and SVGEGT.

The CDR3 reads CASSQLTSTDTQYF. The CDR3 coding sequence is TGTGCCAGCAGTCAGTTGACTAGCACAGATACGCAGTATTTT. The chain links TRBV2 to TRBJ2-3; D is uncertain. V was pared by 5 bases and J by 0 bases, with 9 bases between. Germline-derived CDR1 and CDR2 are SNHLY and FYNNEI. This CDR3 is 14 amino acids long.

A note on this clonotype: No conserved phenylalanine or tryptophan is present at the end of the CDR3, so a read error is the likely explanation. The rearrangement links TRBV6-2 or TRBV6-3 to TRBJ2-5; 11 bases map to TRBD1. This CDR3 contains 13 residues. Unmatched junction bases numbered 1, after V lost 6 bases and J lost 4 bases. Germline-derived CDR1 and CDR2 are MNHEY and SVGEGT. CDR3 sequence: CASRGQGVETQYL. Written as DNA, the CDR3 is TGTGCCAGCAGGGGACAGGGGGTAGAGACCCAGTACCTC.

This clonotype was observed a handful of times. This rearrangement joins TRBV20-1 to TRBJ2-5; 10 bases map to TRBD2. Germline CDR1 and CDR2: DFQATT and SNEGSKA (reference sequence). V was clipped by 4 bases and J by 6 bases; unmatched bases: 8. The CDR3 has 14 amino acids. In nucleotides, the CDR3 is TGCAGTGCTAAGCGGCTAGCGGGGGAAAAGACCCAGTACTTC. This encodes CSAKRLAGEKTQYF.

This clonotype was seen a handful of times. The J gene is TRBJ1-2, the V gene TRBV4-1; D ambiguous. From germline, CDR1 is MGHRA and CDR2 YSYEKL. V shed 1 base and J shed 7 bases, with 10 bases lying between them. The CDR3 is 13 amino acids. The CDR3 DNA is TGCGCCAGCAGCCAAGTCGGCAGGCGTGGCTACACCTTC. Translation gives CASSQVGRRGYTF.

In its sample, this clonotype was seen many times. The rearrangement joins TRBV12-3 or TRBV12-4 to TRBJ2-2; D not resolved. V was pared by 2 bases and J by 7 bases, with 17 bases between. This CDR3 region has 16 residues. The CDR3 is CASSLLSPSLGGELFF. The CDR3 coding sequence is TGTGCCAGCAGTTTACTCTCGCCCTCCCTGGGCGGGGAGCTGTTTTTT.

This clonotype occurred a few times. This chain links TRBV12-3 or TRBV12-4 with TRBJ1-1, with D possibly being TRBD1 (5 bases). This CDR3 has 15 residues. V lost 0 bases and J lost 1, with 9 bases in between. CDR3 nucleotides: TGTGCCAGCAGTTTAGCTTGGAGGGGGAACACTGAAGCTTTCTTT. Translation gives CASSLAWRGNTEAFF.

This clonotype came up a few times. V and J are TRBV20-1 and TRBJ2-3, with a weak D call TRBD2 (6 bases). The CDR3 totals 15 residues. The germline gives CDR1 DFQATT, CDR2 SNEGSKA (reference sequence). The ends were cut back, 6 bases at V and 2 bases at J, with 18 bases in the middle. The CDR3 region is CSAPRLETNTDTQYF. CDR3 in DNA: TGCAGTGCACCTCGACTAGAGACGAACACAGATACGCAGTATTTT.

The rearrangement uses TRBV15 and TRBJ2-2, with D possibly called TRBD1 or TRBD2 (5 bases each). The CDR3 sequence is 15 residues long. V lost 0 bases and J 4 bases, leaving 9 bases between the germline ends. Germline V lookup: CDR1 LNHNV, CDR2 YYDKDF (reference sequence). CDR3 amino acids: CATSRDGTSTGELFF. CDR3 nucleotides: TGTGCCACCAGCAGAGATGGGACGTCCACCGGGGAGCTGTTTTTT.

The chain joins TRBV20-1 to TRBJ1-2; 10 bases are a match to TRBD1. The CDR3 totals 12 residues. Losses at the gene ends were 6 bases for V and 5 bases for J; bases not matched to a gene: 3. Germline V lookup: CDR1 DFQATT, CDR2 SNEGSKA (reference sequence). CDR3 in DNA: TGCAGTGCCCCGGGACAGGGGTATGGCTACACCTTC. This codes for CSAPGQGYGYTF.